The 10 T cell receptor beta chains in this list originate from one sample, sequenced in a study of T cell responses to AZD1222 COVID-19 vaccine. Here immunoSEQ multiplex PCR was the method, and the copy in TCRdb shows in-frame clones only, minus some. The sample holds some 180,000 clones, approximately 92% seen once. Sequencing used peripheral blood, obtained on day 0 of AZD1222 vaccination. The receptors come from an adult in good health.

This clone was counted a single time. The CDR3 sequence: CASSQDGITRFDEQFF. The CDR3 DNA reads as TGTGCCAGCAGCCAAGACGGTATAACTAGGTTCGATGAGCAGTTCTTC. The gene calls are TRBV3-1 (or the pseudogene TRBV3-2) and TRBJ2-1; tentatively, D is TRBD2 (5 bases). CDR1 LGHDT and CDR2 YNNKEL come from the germline V gene (reference sequence). V lost 0 bases and J lost 8, with 17 bases in between. The CDR3 extends over 16 amino acids.

This clone was counted only a few times. The genes are TRBV2 and TRBJ1-4; D is perhaps TRBD1 (5 bases). Between the trimmed V and J ends, which lost 6 bases and 7 bases, there was a span of 9 bases. Germline assignment: CDR1 SNHLY and CDR2 FYNNEI. This CDR3 has 12 residues. Written as DNA, the CDR3 is TGTGCCAGCAGAGCGGGGCTTGAAAAACTGTTTTTT. Amino acid sequence: CASRAGLEKLFF.

V is TRBV2 and J is TRBJ1-5; possibly TRBD1 for D (5 bases). This CDR3 is built from 16 residues. Between the trimmed V and J ends, which lost 0 bases and 4 bases, there was a span of 13 bases. Germline CDR1 is SNHLY and CDR2 is FYNNEI. The CDR3: CASSEAHGRANQPQHF. In DNA, the CDR3 is TGTGCCAGCAGTGAAGCGCATGGCAGGGCGAATCAGCCCCAGCATTTT.

Turning to this clone: The same CDR3 can be traced to other DNA sequences in this sample. The rearrangement uses TRBV7-8 and TRBJ1-5; the D is unclear. Germline V gene sequence: CDR1 SGHVS, CDR2 FQNEAQ. The CDR3 spans 14 residues. The ends were cut back, 5 bases at V and 3 bases at J, with 11 bases in the middle. Here the CDR3 reads CASSPRTVNQPQHF. CDR3 coding DNA: TGTGCCAGCAGCCCCCGGACCGTCAATCAGCCCCAGCATTTT.

This chain connects TRBV20-1 to TRBJ1-1; weak D call: TRBD1 (5 bases). V shed 6 bases and J shed 11 bases, with 16 bases lying between them. CDR1 and CDR2 (germline): DFQATT, SNEGSKA (reference sequence). The CDR3 is made up of 11 amino acids. The CDR3 DNA sequence: TGCAGTGCAGGGGTGTCGGGGGAGGCTTTCTTT. It encodes CSAGVSGEAFF.

The chain uses TRBV6-1 and TRBJ1-2, with no clear D. The CDR3 runs 14 residues. CDR1 is MNHNS and CDR2 is SASEGT in the germline V gene. Trimming pared 2 bases from V and 5 bases from J, leaving 12 bases between. CDR3 protein: CASSEFAGVYGYTF. CDR3 nucleotides: TGTGCCAGCAGTGAATTCGCAGGAGTTTATGGCTACACCTTC.

J is TRBJ1-3 and V is TRBV3-1 (or the pseudogene TRBV3-2), with 8 bases aligning to TRBD1. From germline, CDR1 is LGHDT and CDR2 YNNKEL (reference sequence). CDR3 length equals 15 residues. V lost 1 base and J lost 4; bases outside the gene matches: 3. CDR3 amino acids: CASSQVYRGGNTIYF. For the CDR3, the DNA is TGTGCCAGCAGCCAAGTCTACAGGGGGGGAAACACCATATATTTT.

The chain employs TRBV4-1 and TRBJ1-2; TRBD1 matches 8 bases. There are 15 residues in the CDR3. Germline V gene data show CDR1 as MGHRA and CDR2 as YSYEKL. Trimming at V came to 4 bases and at J to 7 bases, leaving 11 bases not matched to a gene. For the CDR3, the DNA is TGCGCCAGCAGCCGCCAGACAGGGGTGGGTGGTGGCTACACCTTC. Translating it yields CASSRQTGVGGGYTF.

V and J are TRBV7-2 and TRBJ2-7; 7 bases align to TRBD1. Germline loops: CDR1 SGHTA, CDR2 FQGNSA. The junction had 10 bases not matched to a gene; V was cut back by 5 bases and J by 6 bases. The CDR3 loop spans 14 amino acids. The CDR3 loop reads CASSRDSNVPEQYF. CDR3 DNA: TGTGCCAGCAGCCGGGACAGCAATGTTCCCGAGCAGTACTTC. Variable domain in full (rest from reference TRBV7-2 and TRBJ2-7): GAGVSQSPSNKVTEKGKDVELRCDPISGHTALYWYRQSLGQGLEFLIYFQGNSAPDKSGLPSDRFSAERTGGSVSTLTIQRTQQEDSAVYLCASSRDSNVPEQYFGPGTRLTVT.

The genes are TRBV5-1 and TRBJ2-1; 13 bases match TRBD2. J lost 0 bases, V lost 5 bases, and 11 bases had no gene match. The V gene's germline CDR1 is SGHRS and CDR2 YFSETQ. The CDR3 sequence is 19 residues long. CDR3 sequence reads: CASSLELAGGRSSYNEQFF. The CDR3 DNA reads TGCGCCAGCAGTCTGGAACTAGCGGGGGGGCGGAGCTCCTACAATGAGCAGTTCTTC.